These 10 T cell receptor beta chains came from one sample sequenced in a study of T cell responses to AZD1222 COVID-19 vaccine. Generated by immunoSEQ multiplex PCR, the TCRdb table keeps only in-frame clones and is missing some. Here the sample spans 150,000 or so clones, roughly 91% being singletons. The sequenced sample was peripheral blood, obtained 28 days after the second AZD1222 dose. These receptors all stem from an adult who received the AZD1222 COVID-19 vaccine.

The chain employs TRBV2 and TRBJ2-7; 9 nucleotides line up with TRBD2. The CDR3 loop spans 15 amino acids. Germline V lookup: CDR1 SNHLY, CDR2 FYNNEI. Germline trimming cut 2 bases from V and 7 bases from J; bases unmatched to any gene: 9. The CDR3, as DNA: TGTGCCAGCAGTGAAAGGGTGCGGGGGGGCCGAGAGCAGTACTTC. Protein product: CASSERVRGGREQYF. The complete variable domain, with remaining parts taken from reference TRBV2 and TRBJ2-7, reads EPEVTQTPSHQVTQMGQEVILRCVPISNHLYFYWYRQILGQKVEFLVSFYNNEISEKSEIFDDQFSVERPDGSNFTLKIRSTKLEDSAMYFCASSERVRGGREQYFGPGTRLTVT.

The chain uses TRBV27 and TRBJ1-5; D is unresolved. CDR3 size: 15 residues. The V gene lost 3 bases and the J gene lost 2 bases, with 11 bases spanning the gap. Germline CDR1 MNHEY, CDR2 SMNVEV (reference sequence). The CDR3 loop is CASSFRRGGNQPQHF. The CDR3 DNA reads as TGTGCCAGCAGTTTCCGGCGGGGAGGCAATCAGCCCCAGCATTTT.

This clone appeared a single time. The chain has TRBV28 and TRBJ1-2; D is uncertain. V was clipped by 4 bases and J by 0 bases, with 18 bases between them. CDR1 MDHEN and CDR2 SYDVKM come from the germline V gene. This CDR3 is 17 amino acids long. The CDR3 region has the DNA TGTGCCAGCAGTTCCCCGAGGGTACTGCAAGCTAACTATGGCTACACCTTC. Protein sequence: CASSSPRVLQANYGYTF.

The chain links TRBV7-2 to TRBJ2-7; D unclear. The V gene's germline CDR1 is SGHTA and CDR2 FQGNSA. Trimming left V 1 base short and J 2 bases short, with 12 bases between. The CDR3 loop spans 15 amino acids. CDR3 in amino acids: CASSLVSGRPYEQYF. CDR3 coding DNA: TGTGCCAGCAGCTTAGTTTCAGGCCGCCCCTACGAGCAGTACTTC. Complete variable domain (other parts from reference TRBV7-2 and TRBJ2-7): GAGVSQSPSNKVTEKGKDVELRCDPISGHTALYWYRQSLGQGLEFLIYFQGNSAPDKSGLPSDRFSAERTGGSVSTLTIQRTQQEDSAVYLCASSLVSGRPYEQYFGPGTRLTVT.

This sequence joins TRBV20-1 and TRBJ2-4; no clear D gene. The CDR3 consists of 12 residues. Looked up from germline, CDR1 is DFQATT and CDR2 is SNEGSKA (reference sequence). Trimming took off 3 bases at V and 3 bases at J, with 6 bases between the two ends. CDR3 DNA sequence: TGCAGTGCTAGTTACAGCAAAAACATTCAGTACTTC. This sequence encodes CSASYSKNIQYF.

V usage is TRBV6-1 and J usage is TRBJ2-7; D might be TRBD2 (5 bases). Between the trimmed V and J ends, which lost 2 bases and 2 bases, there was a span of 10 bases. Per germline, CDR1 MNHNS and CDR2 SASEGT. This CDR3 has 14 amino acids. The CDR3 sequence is CASSEHAGPYEQYF. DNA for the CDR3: TGTGCCAGCAGTGAACACGCGGGTCCCTACGAGCAGTACTTC.

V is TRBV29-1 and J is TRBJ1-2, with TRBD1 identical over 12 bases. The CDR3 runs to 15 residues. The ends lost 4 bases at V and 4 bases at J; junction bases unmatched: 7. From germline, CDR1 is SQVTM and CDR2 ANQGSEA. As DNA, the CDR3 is TGCAGCGTTGGCGGGACAGGGGGCGATGGCTATGGCTACACCTTC. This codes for CSVGGTGGDGYGYTF.

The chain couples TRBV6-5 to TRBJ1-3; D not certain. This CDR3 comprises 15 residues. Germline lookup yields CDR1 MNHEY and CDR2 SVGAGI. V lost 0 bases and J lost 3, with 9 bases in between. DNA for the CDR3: TGTGCCAGCAGTTACTCGATGTTAGATGGAAACACCATATATTTT. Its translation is CASSYSMLDGNTIYF.

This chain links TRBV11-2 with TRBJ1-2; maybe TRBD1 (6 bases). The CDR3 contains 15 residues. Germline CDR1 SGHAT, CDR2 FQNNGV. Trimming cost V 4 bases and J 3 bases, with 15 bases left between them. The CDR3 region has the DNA TGTGCCAGCAGCTCCCGGACAGCTACCGACTATGGCTACACCTTC. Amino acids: CASSSRTATDYGYTF.

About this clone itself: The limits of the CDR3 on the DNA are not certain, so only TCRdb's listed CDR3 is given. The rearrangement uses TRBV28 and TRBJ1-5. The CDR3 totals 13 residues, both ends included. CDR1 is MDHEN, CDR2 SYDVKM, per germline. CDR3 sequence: CASSSSEPQPQHF.